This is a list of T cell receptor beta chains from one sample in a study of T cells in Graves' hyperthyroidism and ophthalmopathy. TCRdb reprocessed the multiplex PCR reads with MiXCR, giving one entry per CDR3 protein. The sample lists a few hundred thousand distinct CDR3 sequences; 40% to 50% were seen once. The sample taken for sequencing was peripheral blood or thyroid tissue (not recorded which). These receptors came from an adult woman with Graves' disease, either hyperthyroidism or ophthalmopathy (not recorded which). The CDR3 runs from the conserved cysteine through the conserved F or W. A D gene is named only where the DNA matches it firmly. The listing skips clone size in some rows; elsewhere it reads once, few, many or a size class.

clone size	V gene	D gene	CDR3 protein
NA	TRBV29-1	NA	CSLKTGPYEQYF
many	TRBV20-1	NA	CSARSGGVGTEAFF
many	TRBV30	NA	CAWSGARGNQPQHF
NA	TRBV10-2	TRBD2	CASRSSGSFYEQYF
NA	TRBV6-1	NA	CAGGTVTGELFF
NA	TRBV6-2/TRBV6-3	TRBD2	CASSRVVGLAGGGDEQYF
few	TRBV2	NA	CASSERIVQPQHF
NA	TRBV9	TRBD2	CASSPRSGLADSYEQYF
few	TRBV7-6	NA	CASSIDLNNSPLHF
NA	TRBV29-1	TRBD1	CSVRDRGPYEQYF
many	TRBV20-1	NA	CSASSRGLTSEAFF
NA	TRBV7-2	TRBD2	CASSEGTSGPLGEQYF
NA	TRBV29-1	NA	CSVARTNGGRETQYF
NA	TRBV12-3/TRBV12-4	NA	CASRTTAVYGYTF
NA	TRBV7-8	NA	CASSALQSPLHF
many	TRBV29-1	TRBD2	CSVAPLGGDFSYEQYF
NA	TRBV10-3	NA	CAISESRQGLNSPLHF
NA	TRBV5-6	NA	CASSLGMGFPGELFF
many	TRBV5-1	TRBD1	CASSLGGQGGQETQYF
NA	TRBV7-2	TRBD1	CASSNRDRGPYGYTF
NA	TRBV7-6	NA	CASSLGAIYEQYF
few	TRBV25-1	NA	CASSLARAGAGELFF